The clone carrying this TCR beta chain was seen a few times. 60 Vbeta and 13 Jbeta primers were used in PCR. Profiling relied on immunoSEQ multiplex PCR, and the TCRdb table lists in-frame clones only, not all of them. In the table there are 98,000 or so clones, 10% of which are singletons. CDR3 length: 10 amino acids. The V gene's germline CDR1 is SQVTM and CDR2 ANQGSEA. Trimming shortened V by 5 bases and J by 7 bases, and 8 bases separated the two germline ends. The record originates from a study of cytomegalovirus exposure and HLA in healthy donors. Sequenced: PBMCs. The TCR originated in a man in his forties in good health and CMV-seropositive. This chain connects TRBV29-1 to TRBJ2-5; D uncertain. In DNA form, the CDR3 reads TGCAGCGTTCTTAGTGGGACCCAGTACTTC. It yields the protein CSVLSGTQYF. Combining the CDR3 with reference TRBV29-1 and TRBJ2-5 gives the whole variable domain SAVISQKPSRDICQRGTSLTIQCQVDSQVTMMFWYRQQPGQSLTLIATANQGSEATYESGFVIDKFPISRPNLTFSTLTVSNMSPEDSSIYLCSVLSGTQYFGPGTRLLVL.